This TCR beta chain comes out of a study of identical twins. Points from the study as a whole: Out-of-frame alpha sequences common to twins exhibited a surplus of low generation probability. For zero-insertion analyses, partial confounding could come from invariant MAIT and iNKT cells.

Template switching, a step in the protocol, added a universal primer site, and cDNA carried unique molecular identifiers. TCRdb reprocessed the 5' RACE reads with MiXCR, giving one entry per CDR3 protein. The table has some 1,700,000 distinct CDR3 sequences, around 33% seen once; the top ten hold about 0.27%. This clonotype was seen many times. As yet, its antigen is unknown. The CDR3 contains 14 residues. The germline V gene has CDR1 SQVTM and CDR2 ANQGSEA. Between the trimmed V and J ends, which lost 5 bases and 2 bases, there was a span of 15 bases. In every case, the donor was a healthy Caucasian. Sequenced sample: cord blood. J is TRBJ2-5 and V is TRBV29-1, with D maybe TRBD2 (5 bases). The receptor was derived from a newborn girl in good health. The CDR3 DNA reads TGCAGCGTTACGGACTCCCGTGGGCAAGAGACCCAGTACTTC. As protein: CSVTDSRGQETQYF. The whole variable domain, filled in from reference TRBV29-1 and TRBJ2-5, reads SAVISQKPSRDICQRGTSLTIQCQVDSQVTMMFWYRQQPGQSLTLIATANQGSEATYESGFVIDKFPISRPNLTFSTLTVSNMSPEDSSIYLCSVTDSRGQETQYFGPGTRLLVL.